The 5 T cell receptor beta chains given below trace back to one sample, sequenced in a study of cytomegalovirus exposure and HLA in healthy donors. The study ran its PCR with 60 Vbeta and 13 Jbeta primers. Clones were read by immunoSEQ multiplex PCR, and TCRdb kept only the in-frame ones, dropping some. Here the sample spans approximately 97,000 clones, under 90% being singletons. Material for sequencing was PBMCs. These TCRs come from a woman in her 70s in good health and CMV-seropositive.

V and J are TRBV7-8 and TRBJ1-1, with a tentative D call TRBD1 (5 bases). Germline V CDR1 and CDR2: SGHVS, FQNEAQ. V was shortened by 5 bases and J by 1 base, with 14 bases between the two germline ends. This CDR3 has 15 residues. The CDR3 region has the DNA TGTGCCAGCAGCAGTGCAGGGAGGGGGAACACTGAAGCTTTCTTT. The encoded protein is CASSSAGRGNTEAFF.

This rearrangement joins TRBV5-1 to TRBJ2-5, with TRBD1 matching over 7 bases. The germline gives CDR1 SGHRS, CDR2 YFSETQ. Trimming took 2 bases from V and 1 from J; bases not matched to a gene: 11. This CDR3 spans 17 amino acids. Written as DNA, the CDR3 is TGCGCCAGCAGCTTAGGGGTGAACAGGGGTGCCCAAGAGACCCAGTACTTC. Translation: CASSLGVNRGAQETQYF.

This clone occurred a few times. The V and J genes are TRBV2 and TRBJ1-2; 8 bases are shared with TRBD1. Germline V lookup: CDR1 SNHLY, CDR2 FYNNEI. The CDR3 consists of 17 residues. Trimming cost V 3 bases and J 2 bases; bases outside gene matches: 11. Written as DNA, the CDR3 is TGTGCCAGCAGTGAGGCCGGGACAGGACTTGTAAACTATGGCTACACCTTC. Its translation: CASSEAGTGLVNYGYTF.

The chain combines TRBV9 with TRBJ1-1; TRBD1 matches 7 bases. The CDR3 has 16 residues. The germline CDR1 and CDR2 sequences are SGDLS and YYNGEE. After removal of 0 bases from V and 5 bases from J, the junction contained 10 bases not matched to a gene. CDR3 sequence: CASSVDIGGLGTEAFF. DNA of the CDR3: TGTGCCAGCAGCGTAGACATAGGGGGCTTGGGGACTGAAGCTTTCTTT. The variable domain in full, completed from reference TRBV9 and TRBJ1-1, reads DSGVTQTPKHLITATGQRVTLRCSPRSGDLSVYWYQQSLDQGLQFLIQYYNGEERAKGNILERFSAQQFPDLHSELNLSSLELGDSALYFCASSVDIGGLGTEAFFGQGTRLTVV.

The chain employs TRBV11-3 and TRBJ2-1; tentative D call: TRBD2 (5 bases). V lost 0 bases and J 9 bases, leaving 15 bases between the germline ends. This CDR3 spans 15 amino acids. Germline CDR1 reads SGHNT; CDR2 reads YENEEA. The CDR3 nucleotides are TGTGCCAGCAGCTTAGAACGGACTGGCACACGTGAGCAGTTCTTC. It is translated as CASSLERTGTREQFF.